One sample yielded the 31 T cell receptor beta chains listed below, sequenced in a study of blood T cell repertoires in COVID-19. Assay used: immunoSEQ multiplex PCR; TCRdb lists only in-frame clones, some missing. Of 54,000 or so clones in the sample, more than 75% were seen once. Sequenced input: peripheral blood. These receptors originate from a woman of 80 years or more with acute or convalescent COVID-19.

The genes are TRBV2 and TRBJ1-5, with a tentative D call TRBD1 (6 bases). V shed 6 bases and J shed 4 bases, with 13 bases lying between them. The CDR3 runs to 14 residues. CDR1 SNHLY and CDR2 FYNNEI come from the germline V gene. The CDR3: CASRPDSRNQPQHF. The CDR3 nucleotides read TGTGCCAGCAGGCCGGACAGCAGGAATCAGCCCCAGCATTTT.

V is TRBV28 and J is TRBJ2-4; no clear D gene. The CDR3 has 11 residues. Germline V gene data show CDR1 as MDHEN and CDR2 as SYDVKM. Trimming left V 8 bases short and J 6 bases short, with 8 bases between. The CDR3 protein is CASLGGNIQYF. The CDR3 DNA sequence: TGTGCCAGCCTAGGTGGAAACATTCAGTACTTC.

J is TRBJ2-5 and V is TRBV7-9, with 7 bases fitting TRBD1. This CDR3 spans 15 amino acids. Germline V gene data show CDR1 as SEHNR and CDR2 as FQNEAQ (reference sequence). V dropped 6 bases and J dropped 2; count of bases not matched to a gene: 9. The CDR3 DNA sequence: TGTGCCAGCAGTAGAGGGACAGTCTTTCAAGAGACCCAGTACTTC. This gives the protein CASSRGTVFQETQYF.

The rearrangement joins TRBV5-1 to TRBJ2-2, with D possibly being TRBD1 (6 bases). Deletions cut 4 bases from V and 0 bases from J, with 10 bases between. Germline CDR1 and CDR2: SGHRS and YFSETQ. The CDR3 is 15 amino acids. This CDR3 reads CASSKGQPNTGELFF. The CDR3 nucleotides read TGCGCCAGCAGCAAAGGACAGCCGAACACCGGGGAGCTGTTTTTT.

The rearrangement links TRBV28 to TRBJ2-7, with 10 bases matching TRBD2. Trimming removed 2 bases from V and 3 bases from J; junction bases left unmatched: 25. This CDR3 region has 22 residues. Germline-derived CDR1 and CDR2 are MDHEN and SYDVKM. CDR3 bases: TGTGCCAGCAGTTTAATAAAACCGACCTGGAACCTAGCGGGGGCCCCGATCTACGAGCAGTACTTC. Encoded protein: CASSLIKPTWNLAGAPIYEQYF.

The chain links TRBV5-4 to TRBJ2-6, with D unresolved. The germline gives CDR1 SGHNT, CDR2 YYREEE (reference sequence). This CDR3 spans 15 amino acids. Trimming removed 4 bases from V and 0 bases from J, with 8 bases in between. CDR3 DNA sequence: TGTGCCAGCAGCCCTAGTCGCTCTGGGGCCAACGTCCTGACTTTC. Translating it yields CASSPSRSGANVLTF.

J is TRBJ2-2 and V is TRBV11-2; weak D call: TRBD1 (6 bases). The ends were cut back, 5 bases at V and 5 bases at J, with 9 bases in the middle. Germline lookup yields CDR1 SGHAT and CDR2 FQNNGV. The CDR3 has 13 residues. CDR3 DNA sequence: TGTGCCAGCAGCGCCCAGGGGACCGGGGAGCTGTTTTTT. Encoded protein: CASSAQGTGELFF.

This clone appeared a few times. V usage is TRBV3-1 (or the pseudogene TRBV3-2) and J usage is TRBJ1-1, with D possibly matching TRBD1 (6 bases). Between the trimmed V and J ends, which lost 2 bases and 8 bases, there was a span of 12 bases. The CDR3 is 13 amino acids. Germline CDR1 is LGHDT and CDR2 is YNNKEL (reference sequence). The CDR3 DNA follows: TGTGCCAGCAGCCAAACAATTGGGACAGAAGCTTTCTTT. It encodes CASSQTIGTEAFF.

The CDR3 bases are TGTGCCAGCAGTATCCAGGATTATGGCTACACCTTC. Translation gives CASSIQDYGYTF. The chain links TRBV28 to TRBJ1-2; D is undetermined. CDR3 size: 12 residues. Germline V gene lookup returns CDR1 MDHEN and CDR2 SYDVKM. The V end was cut by 5 bases, the J end by 5 bases, with 9 bases between.

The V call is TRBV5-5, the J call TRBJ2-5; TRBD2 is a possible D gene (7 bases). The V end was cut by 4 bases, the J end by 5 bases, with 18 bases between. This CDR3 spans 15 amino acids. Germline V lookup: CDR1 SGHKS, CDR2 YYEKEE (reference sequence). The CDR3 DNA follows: TGTGCCAGCAGCCCCCACTTGCGGGGGCGCGAGACCCAGTACTTC. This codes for CASSPHLRGRETQYF.

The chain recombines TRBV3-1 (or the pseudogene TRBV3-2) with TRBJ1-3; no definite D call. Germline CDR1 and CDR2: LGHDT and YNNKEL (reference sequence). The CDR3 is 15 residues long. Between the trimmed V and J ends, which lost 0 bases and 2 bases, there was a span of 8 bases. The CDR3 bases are TGTGCCAGCAGCCAAGATTCGCTAACTGGAAACACCATATATTTT. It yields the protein CASSQDSLTGNTIYF.

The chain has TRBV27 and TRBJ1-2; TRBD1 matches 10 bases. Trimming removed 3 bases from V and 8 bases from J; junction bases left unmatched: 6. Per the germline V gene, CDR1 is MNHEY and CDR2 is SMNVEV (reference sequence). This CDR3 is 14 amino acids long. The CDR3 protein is CASSFRDRGRGYTF. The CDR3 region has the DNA TGTGCCAGCAGTTTCCGGGACAGGGGAAGGGGCTACACCTTC.

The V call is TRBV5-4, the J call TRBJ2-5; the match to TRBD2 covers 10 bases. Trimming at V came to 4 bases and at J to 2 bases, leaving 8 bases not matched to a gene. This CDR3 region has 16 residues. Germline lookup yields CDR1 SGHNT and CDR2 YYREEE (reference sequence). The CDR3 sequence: CASSPEAGGLQETQYF. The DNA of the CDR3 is TGTGCCAGCAGCCCAGAAGCGGGAGGGCTGCAAGAGACCCAGTACTTC.

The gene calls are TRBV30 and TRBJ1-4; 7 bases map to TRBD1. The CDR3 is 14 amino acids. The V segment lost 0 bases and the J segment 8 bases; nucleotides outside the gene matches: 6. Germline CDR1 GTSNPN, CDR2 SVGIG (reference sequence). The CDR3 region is CAWSVGGATEKLFF. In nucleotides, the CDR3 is TGTGCCTGGAGTGTAGGGGGCGCGACCGAAAAACTGTTTTTT.

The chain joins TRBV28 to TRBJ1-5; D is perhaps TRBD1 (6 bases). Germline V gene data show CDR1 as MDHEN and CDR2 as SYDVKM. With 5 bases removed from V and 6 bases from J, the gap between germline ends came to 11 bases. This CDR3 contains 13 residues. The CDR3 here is CASSTGFIQPQHF. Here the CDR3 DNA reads TGTGCCAGCAGTACAGGGTTCATTCAGCCCCAGCATTTT.

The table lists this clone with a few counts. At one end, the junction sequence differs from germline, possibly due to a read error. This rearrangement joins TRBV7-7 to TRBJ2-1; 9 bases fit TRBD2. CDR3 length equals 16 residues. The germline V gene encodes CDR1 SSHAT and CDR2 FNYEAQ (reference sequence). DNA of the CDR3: TGTGCTAGCAGCTTGGCGGGGGGGCCCTCTTACAATGAGCAGTTCTTC. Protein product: CASSLAGGPSYNEQFF.

As DNA, the CDR3 is TGTGCCAGCAAACTAGCGGGAGGCAATGAGCAGTTCTTC. This encodes CASKLAGGNEQFF. This chain links TRBV2 with TRBJ2-1; 12 nucleotides line up with TRBD2. This CDR3 contains 13 residues. V lost 7 bases and J lost 6; bases outside the gene matches: 1. Germline V gene lookup returns CDR1 SNHLY and CDR2 FYNNEI.

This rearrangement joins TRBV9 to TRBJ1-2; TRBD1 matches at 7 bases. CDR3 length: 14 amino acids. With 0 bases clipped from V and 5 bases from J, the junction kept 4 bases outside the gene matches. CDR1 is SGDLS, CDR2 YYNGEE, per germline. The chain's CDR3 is CASSVETGQYGYTF. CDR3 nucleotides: TGTGCCAGCAGCGTAGAGACAGGGCAATATGGCTACACCTTC. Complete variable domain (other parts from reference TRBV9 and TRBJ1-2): DSGVTQTPKHLITATGQRVTLRCSPRSGDLSVYWYQQSLDQGLQFLIQYYNGEERAKGNILERFSAQQFPDLHSELNLSSLELGDSALYFCASSVETGQYGYTFGSGTRLTVV.

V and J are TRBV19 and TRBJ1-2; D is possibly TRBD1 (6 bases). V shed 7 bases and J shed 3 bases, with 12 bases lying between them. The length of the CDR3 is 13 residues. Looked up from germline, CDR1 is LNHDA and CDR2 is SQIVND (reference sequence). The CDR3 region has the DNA TGTGCCAGTATGCAGGACAGCCACTATGGCTACACCTTC. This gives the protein CASMQDSHYGYTF.

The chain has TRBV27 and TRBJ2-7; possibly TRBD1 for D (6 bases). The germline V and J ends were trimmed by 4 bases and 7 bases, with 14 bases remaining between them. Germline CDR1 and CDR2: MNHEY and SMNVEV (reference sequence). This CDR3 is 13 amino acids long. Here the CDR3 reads CASSSGTTGEQYV. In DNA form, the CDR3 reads TGTGCCAGCAGTTCCGGGACAACCGGGGAGCAGTACGTC.

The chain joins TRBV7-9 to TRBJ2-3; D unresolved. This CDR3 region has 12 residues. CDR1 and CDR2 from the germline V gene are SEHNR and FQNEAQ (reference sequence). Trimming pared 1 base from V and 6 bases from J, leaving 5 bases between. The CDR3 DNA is TGTGCCAGCAGCTTAGATTCTGATACGCAGTATTTT. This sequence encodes CASSLDSDTQYF.

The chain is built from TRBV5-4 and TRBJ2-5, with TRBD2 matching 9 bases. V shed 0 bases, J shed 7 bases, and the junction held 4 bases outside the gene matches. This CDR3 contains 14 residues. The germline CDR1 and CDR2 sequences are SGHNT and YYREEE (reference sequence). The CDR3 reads CASSLASGDGTQYF. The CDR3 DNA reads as TGTGCCAGCAGCTTGGCTAGCGGGGATGGGACCCAGTACTTC.

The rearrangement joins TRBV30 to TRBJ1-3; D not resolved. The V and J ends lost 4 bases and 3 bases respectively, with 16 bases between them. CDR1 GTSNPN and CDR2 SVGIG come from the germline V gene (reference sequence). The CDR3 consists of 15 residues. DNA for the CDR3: TGTGCCTGGACTCCCCCCGGGAGGAATGGAAACACCATATATTTT. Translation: CAWTPPGRNGNTIYF.

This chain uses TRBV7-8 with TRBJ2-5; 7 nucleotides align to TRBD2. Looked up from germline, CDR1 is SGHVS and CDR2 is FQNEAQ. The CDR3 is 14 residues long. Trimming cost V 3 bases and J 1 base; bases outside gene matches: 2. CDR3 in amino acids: CASSFWEGQETQYF. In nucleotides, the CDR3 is TGTGCCAGCAGCTTTTGGGAGGGCCAAGAGACCCAGTACTTC.

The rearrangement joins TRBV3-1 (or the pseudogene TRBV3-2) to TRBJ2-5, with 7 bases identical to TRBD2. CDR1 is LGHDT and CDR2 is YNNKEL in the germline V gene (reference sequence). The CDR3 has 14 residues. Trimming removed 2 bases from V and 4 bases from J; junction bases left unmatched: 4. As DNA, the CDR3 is TGTGCCAGCAGCCAAAGCGGGAATACAGAGACCCAGTACTTC. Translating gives CASSQSGNTETQYF.

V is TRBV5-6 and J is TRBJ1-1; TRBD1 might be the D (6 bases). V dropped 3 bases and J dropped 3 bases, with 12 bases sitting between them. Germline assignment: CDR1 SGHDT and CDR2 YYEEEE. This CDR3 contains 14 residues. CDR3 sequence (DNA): TGTGCCAGCAGCTCCGGCACAGGGTACACTGAAGCTTTCTTT. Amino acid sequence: CASSSGTGYTEAFF.

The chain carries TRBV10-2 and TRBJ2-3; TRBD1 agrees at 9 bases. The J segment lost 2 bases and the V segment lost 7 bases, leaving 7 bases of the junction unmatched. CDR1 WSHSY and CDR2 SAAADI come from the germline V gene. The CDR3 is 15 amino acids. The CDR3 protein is CASKEGTGPTDTQYF. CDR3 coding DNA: TGCGCCAGCAAAGAAGGGACAGGGCCCACAGATACGCAGTATTTT.

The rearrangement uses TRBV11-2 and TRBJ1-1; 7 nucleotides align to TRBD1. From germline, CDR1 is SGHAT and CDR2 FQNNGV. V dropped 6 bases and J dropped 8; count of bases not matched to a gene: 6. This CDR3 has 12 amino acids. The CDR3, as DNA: TGTGCCAGCAGTTCCGACAGGGCCGAAGCTTTCTTT. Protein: CASSSDRAEAFF.

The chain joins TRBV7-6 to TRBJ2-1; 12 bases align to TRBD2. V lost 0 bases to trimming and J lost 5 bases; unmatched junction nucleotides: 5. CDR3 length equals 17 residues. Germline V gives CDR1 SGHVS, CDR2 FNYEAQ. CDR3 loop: CASSLAPTSGGNNEQFF. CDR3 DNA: TGTGCCAGCAGCTTAGCTCCGACTAGCGGGGGAAACAATGAGCAGTTCTTC.

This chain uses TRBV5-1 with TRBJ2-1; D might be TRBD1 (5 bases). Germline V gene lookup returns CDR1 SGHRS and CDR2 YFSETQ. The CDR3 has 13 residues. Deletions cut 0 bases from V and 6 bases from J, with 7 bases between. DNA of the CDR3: TGCGCCAGCAGCTTGGACAGGAGCAATGAGCAGTTCTTC. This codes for CASSLDRSNEQFF.

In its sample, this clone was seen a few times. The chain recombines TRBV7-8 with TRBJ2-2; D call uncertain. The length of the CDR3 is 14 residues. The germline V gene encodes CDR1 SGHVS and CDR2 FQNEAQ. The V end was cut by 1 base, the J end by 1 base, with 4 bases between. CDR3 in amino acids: CASSLDRNTGELFF. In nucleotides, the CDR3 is TGTGCCAGCAGCTTAGACAGGAACACCGGGGAGCTGTTTTTT.